The 24 T cell receptor beta chains below all came from one sample that was sequenced in a study of identifying expanded T cells in peripheral blood. Assay used: immunoSEQ multiplex PCR; TCRdb lists only in-frame clones, some missing. The repertoire holds around 100,000 clones, with over 80% as singletons. Sequencing was performed on blood. These receptors all stem from a person aged 18 to 75 in good health.

The gene calls are TRBV2 and TRBJ1-1, with unresolved D. V lost 9 bases and J lost 0, with 14 bases in between. Per the germline V gene, CDR1 is SNHLY and CDR2 is FYNNEI. This CDR3 comprises 14 residues. The CDR3 coding sequence is TGTGCCAGGCCGTTTGTGGCCATGAACACTGAAGCTTTCTTT. Translating it yields CARPFVAMNTEAFF.

This clone was seen a few times. The chain combines TRBV5-1 with TRBJ1-2, with 7 bases identical to TRBD1. Germline V gene sequence: CDR1 SGHRS, CDR2 YFSETQ. The length of the CDR3 is 12 residues. Trimming cost V 3 bases and J 6 bases; bases outside gene matches: 2. In DNA, the CDR3 is TGCGCCAGCAGCTGGGACAGAGATGGCTACACCTTC. Encoded protein: CASSWDRDGYTF.

The chain is built from TRBV18 and TRBJ2-7; D possibly corresponds to TRBD1 (6 bases). Germline V gene lookup returns CDR1 KGHSH and CDR2 LQKENI. The CDR3 loop spans 14 amino acids. V dropped 1 base and J dropped 5 bases, with 12 bases sitting between them. CDR3 loop: CASSPQDRQDEQYF. Written as DNA, the CDR3 is TGTGCCAGCTCACCACAAGACAGGCAGGACGAGCAGTACTTC.

The rearrangement joins TRBV5-5 to TRBJ2-3; D is ambiguous. Germline V gene lookup returns CDR1 SGHKS and CDR2 YYEKEE (reference sequence). This CDR3 region has 14 residues. The V gene lost 2 bases and the J gene lost 2 bases, with 9 bases spanning the gap. CDR3 DNA sequence: TGTGCCAGCAGCTTAGAGAAGGACACAGATACGCAGTATTTT. Translation gives CASSLEKDTDTQYF.

CDR3 nucleotide sequence: TGTGCCAGCAGCCAGCGGACAACGCCAGCTGGAAACACCATATATTTT. Its translation is CASSQRTTPAGNTIYF. The J gene is TRBJ1-3, the V gene TRBV14; tentative D call: TRBD1 (5 bases). V lost 3 bases, J lost 2 bases, and 14 bases lay in between. Per the germline V gene, CDR1 is SGHDN and CDR2 is FVKESK. CDR3 length equals 16 residues.

The rearrangement links TRBV18 to TRBJ1-1; D remains ambiguous. CDR3 length: 16 amino acids. Trimming removed 0 bases from V and 7 bases from J, with 18 bases in between. CDR1 is KGHSH, CDR2 LQKENI, per germline. DNA for the CDR3: TGTGCCAGCTCACCACCGAACCGGGGTGGTCAGGATGAAGCTTTCTTT. Translating it yields CASSPPNRGGQDEAFF.

A single count supports this clone. At the DNA level, this CDR3 is encoded by other sequences in the same sample as well. The chain carries TRBV29-1 and TRBJ1-2; D uncertain. The CDR3 has 10 residues. With 3 bases removed from V and 1 base from J, the gap between germline ends came to 0 bases. From germline, CDR1 is SQVTM and CDR2 ANQGSEA. The CDR3 here is CSVDNYGYTF. CDR3 sequence (DNA): TGCAGCGTTGATAACTATGGCTACACCTTC.

This chain joins TRBV7-8 and TRBJ1-5; D is possibly TRBD1 (6 bases). Deletions cut 0 bases from V and 2 bases from J, with 11 bases between. Germline values: CDR1 SGHVS, CDR2 FQNEAQ. CDR3 length: 16 amino acids. CDR3 amino acids: CASSLAGGGGNQPQHF. DNA of the CDR3: TGTGCCAGCAGCTTAGCAGGGGGGGGAGGCAATCAGCCCCAGCATTTT.

The chain joins TRBV27 to TRBJ2-3, with D uncertain. The CDR3 spans 14 residues. Germline assignment: CDR1 MNHEY and CDR2 SMNVEV (reference sequence). Trimming pared 2 bases from V and 1 base from J, leaving 7 bases between. CDR3 coding DNA: TGTGCCAGCAGTTTAGGGTCCGGCACAGATACGCAGTATTTT. The encoded protein is CASSLGSGTDTQYF.

The rearrangement links TRBV5-1 to TRBJ2-1; D is tentatively TRBD1 or TRBD2 (6 bases each). Germline CDR1 reads SGHRS; CDR2 reads YFSETQ. Deletions cut 5 bases from V and 6 bases from J, with 12 bases between. This CDR3 has 13 residues. The DNA for the CDR3 is TGCGCCAGCAGTTGGGGGGCCAGCAATGAGCAGTTCTTC. Its protein product is CASSWGASNEQFF.

The chain is built from TRBV5-1 and TRBJ1-1; D not resolved. The CDR3 is made up of 16 amino acids. V was cut by 4 bases and J by 1 base, with 17 bases left in between. CDR1 and CDR2 (germline): SGHRS, YFSETQ. CDR3: CASSPGLGSKNTEAFF. The CDR3 nucleotides read TGCGCCAGCAGCCCCGGTTTGGGCAGCAAGAACACTGAAGCTTTCTTT.

The rearrangement uses TRBV27 and TRBJ1-2, with TRBD1 matching 11 bases. V trimming: 0 bases; J trimming: 8 bases; junction bases outside the gene matches: 2. CDR3 length equals 14 residues. The germline CDR1 and CDR2 sequences are MNHEY and SMNVEV (reference sequence). CDR3 sequence reads: CASSLSGTGGGYTF. CDR3 DNA: TGTGCCAGCAGTTTATCGGGGACAGGGGGAGGCTACACCTTC.

This clone has a handful of counts. The chain couples TRBV28 to TRBJ1-2, with TRBD1 matching 9 bases. This CDR3 is built from 13 residues. Trimming at V came to 6 bases and at J to 3 bases, leaving 2 bases not matched to a gene. Germline-derived CDR1 and CDR2 are MDHEN and SYDVKM. DNA for the CDR3: TGTGCCAGCAGAGGACAGGGGTACTATGGCTACACCTTC. Protein product: CASRGQGYYGYTF.

The chain joins TRBV9 to TRBJ2-5, with TRBD2 matching 11 bases. V trimming: 5 bases; J trimming: 2 bases; junction bases outside the gene matches: 5. The CDR3 has 15 residues. Germline V lookup: CDR1 SGDLS, CDR2 YYNGEE. The CDR3 is CASRPGLAAQETQYF. The CDR3 bases are TGTGCCAGCAGGCCGGGACTAGCGGCTCAAGAGACCCAGTACTTC.

The rearrangement links TRBV19 to TRBJ2-7, with 8 bases fitting TRBD2. Trimming took 4 bases from V and 4 from J; bases not matched to a gene: 3. This CDR3 is 13 amino acids long. Per the germline V gene, CDR1 is LNHDA and CDR2 is SQIVND (reference sequence). CDR3 sequence: CASSRVAGYEQYF. DNA of the CDR3: TGTGCCAGTAGTAGGGTAGCGGGATACGAGCAGTACTTC.

The V and J genes are TRBV5-6 and TRBJ1-1; TRBD1 might be the D (6 bases). This CDR3 is built from 14 residues. V was clipped by 2 bases and J by 3 bases, with 11 bases between them. Germline assignment: CDR1 SGHDT and CDR2 YYEEEE. The CDR3 reads CASSLGGLDTEAFF. CDR3 bases: TGTGCCAGCAGCTTAGGGGGGCTGGACACTGAAGCTTTCTTT.

This clone was observed once. The gene calls are TRBV19 and TRBJ1-2, with 10 positions matching TRBD1. The CDR3 loop spans 17 amino acids. Germline CDR1 reads LNHDA; CDR2 reads SQIVND (reference sequence). Trimming removed 5 bases from V and 3 bases from J; junction bases left unmatched: 12. CDR3: CASSPGTGVINYYGYTF. The CDR3 DNA reads as TGTGCCAGTAGTCCCGGGACAGGGGTCATTAACTACTATGGCTACACCTTC. Drawing the rest from reference TRBV19 and TRBJ1-2, the complete variable domain is DGGITQSPKYLFRKEGQNVTLSCEQNLNHDAMYWYRQDPGQGLRLIYYSQIVNDFQKGDIAEGYSVSREKKESFPLTVTSAQKNPTAFYLCASSPGTGVINYYGYTFGSGTRLTVV.

The chain couples TRBV19 to TRBJ2-2; 11 bases agree with TRBD1. The J segment lost 6 bases and the V segment lost 5 bases, leaving 11 bases of the junction unmatched. The CDR3 loop spans 17 amino acids. Germline V gene sequence: CDR1 LNHDA, CDR2 SQIVND (reference sequence). CDR3 sequence: CASSLGQGAFSAGELFF. The CDR3 nucleotides are TGTGCCAGTAGTCTAGGACAGGGGGCGTTTTCGGCCGGGGAGCTGTTTTTT.

The chain carries TRBV18 and TRBJ1-2; D unresolved. The CDR3 is 11 amino acids. The V gene's germline CDR1 is KGHSH and CDR2 LQKENI. Trimming cost V 3 bases and J 1 base, with 0 bases left between them. This chain's CDR3 is CASSPNYGYTF. CDR3 coding DNA: TGTGCCAGCTCACCTAACTATGGCTACACCTTC.

On this clone: The sample contains more than one DNA sequence encoding this CDR3. The chain uses TRBV7-3 and TRBJ2-5; no firm D call. Germline CDR1 is SGHTA and CDR2 is FQGTGA. The CDR3 contains 13 residues. V was trimmed by 0 bases and J by 3 bases, leaving 5 bases between them. DNA for the CDR3: TGTGCCAGCAGCTTAACCTCGGAAGAGACCCAGTACTTC. Its translation: CASSLTSEETQYF. The full variable domain, its missing parts supplied by reference TRBV7-3 and TRBJ2-5, is GAGVSQTPSNKVTEKGKYVELRCDPISGHTALYWYRQSLGQGPEFLIYFQGTGAADDSGLPNDRFFAVRPEGSVSTLKIQRTERGDSAVYLCASSLTSEETQYFGPGTRLLVL.

The chain recombines TRBV27 with TRBJ2-7; possible D gene TRBD2, 6 bases. The germline CDR1 and CDR2 sequences are MNHEY and SMNVEV (reference sequence). Trimming left V 0 bases short and J 0 bases short, with 12 bases between. CDR3 length equals 16 residues. CDR3 DNA: TGTGCCAGCAGTTTATCGAAGGGGACTCCCTCCTACGAGCAGTACTTC. Translating it yields CASSLSKGTPSYEQYF.

The rearrangement links TRBV5-1 to TRBJ2-7, with D possibly matching TRBD1 (5 bases). V lost 1 base to trimming and J lost 0 bases, with 5 bases between them. The CDR3 contains 13 residues. CDR1 is SGHRS and CDR2 is YFSETQ in the germline V gene. The CDR3 region is CASSLQGSYEQYF. DNA of the CDR3: TGCGCCAGCAGCTTGCAGGGCTCCTACGAGCAGTACTTC.

This clone was found a few times. This chain links TRBV30 with TRBJ1-2, with 10 positions matching TRBD1. The CDR3 has 16 residues. CDR1 and CDR2 (germline): GTSNPN, SVGIG (reference sequence). J gave up 8 bases and V 3 bases, and 15 bases lay outside the gene matches. The CDR3 here is CAWRPKYARDRGGYTF. The CDR3 nucleotides read TGTGCCTGGAGACCCAAATACGCCCGGGACAGGGGAGGCTACACCTTC.

The chain employs TRBV19 and TRBJ1-1; 7 nucleotides line up with TRBD1. The CDR3 covers 15 residues. CDR1 is LNHDA, CDR2 SQIVND, per germline (reference sequence). Germline trimming cut 6 bases from V and 3 bases from J; bases unmatched to any gene: 10. CDR3 bases: TGTGCCAGTAGCAGCTCCGACAGGGTAGACACTGAAGCTTTCTTT. Its translation is CASSSSDRVDTEAFF.